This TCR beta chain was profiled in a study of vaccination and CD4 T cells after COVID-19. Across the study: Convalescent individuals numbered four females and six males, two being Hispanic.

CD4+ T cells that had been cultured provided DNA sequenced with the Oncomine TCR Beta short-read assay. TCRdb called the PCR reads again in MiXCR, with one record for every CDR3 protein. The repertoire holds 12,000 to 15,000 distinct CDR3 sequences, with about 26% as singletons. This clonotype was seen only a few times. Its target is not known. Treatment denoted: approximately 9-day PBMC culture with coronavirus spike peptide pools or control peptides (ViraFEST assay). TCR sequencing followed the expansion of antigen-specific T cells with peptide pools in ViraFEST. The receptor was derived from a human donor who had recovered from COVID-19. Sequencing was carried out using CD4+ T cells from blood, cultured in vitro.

CDR3 nucleotides: TGTGCCAGTAGTATCACTCTGGGAGGTAGCACTGAAGCTTTCTTT. Encoded protein: CASSITLGGSTEAFF. This chain connects TRBV19 to TRBJ1-1; D gene unclear. Trimming pared 3 bases from V and 4 bases from J, leaving 15 bases between. The CDR3 sequence is 15 residues long. Germline values: CDR1 LNHDA, CDR2 SQIVND (reference sequence).